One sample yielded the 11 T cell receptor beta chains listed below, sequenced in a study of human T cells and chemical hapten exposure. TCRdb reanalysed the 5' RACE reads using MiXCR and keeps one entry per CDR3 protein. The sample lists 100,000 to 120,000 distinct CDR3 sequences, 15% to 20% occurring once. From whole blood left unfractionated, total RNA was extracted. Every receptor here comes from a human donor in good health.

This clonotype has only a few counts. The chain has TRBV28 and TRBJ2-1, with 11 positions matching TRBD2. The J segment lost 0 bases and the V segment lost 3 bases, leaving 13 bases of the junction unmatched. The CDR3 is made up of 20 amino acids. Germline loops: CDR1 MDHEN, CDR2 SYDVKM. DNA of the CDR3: TGTGCCAGCAGTTTCCCCTTACTAGCGGGAGAACTCCTCTCCTACAATGAGCAGTTCTTC. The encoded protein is CASSFPLLAGELLSYNEQFF.

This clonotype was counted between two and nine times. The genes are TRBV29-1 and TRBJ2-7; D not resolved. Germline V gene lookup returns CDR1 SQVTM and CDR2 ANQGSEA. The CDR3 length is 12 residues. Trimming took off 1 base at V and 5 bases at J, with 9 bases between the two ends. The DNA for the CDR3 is TGCAGCGTTGAAGTCCTGTCCCACGAGCAGTACTTC. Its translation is CSVEVLSHEQYF.

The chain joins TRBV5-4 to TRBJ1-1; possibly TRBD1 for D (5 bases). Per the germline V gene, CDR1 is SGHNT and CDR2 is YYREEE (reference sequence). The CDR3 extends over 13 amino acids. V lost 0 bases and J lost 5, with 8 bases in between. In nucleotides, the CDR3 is TGTGCCAGCAGCTTGGGGGGGAGGACTGAAGCTTTCTTT. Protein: CASSLGGRTEAFF.

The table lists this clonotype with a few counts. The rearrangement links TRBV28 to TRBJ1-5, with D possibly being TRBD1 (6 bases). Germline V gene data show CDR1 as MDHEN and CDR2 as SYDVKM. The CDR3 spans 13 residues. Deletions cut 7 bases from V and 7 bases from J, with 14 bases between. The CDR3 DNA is TGTGCCAGCACCACGGGGGCGAGCCAGCCCCAGCATTTT. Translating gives CASTTGASQPQHF.

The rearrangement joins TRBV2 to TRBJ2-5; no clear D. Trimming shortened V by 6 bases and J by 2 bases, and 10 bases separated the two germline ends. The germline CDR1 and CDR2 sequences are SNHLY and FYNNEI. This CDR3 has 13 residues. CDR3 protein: CASRRSVQETQYF. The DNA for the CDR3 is TGTGCCAGCAGGAGAAGCGTACAAGAGACCCAGTACTTC.

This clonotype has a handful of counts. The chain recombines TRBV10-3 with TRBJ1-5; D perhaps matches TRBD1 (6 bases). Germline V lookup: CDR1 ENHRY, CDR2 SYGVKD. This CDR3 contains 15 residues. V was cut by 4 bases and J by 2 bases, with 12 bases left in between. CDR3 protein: CAISAPGGGNQPQHF. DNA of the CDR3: TGTGCCATCAGTGCCCCGGGGGGCGGCAATCAGCCCCAGCATTTT.

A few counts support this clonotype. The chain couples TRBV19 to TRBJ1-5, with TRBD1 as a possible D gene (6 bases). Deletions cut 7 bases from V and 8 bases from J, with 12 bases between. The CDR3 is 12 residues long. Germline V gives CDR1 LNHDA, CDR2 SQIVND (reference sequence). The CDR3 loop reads CASTGDFKPQHF. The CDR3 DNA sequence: TGTGCCAGTACAGGGGATTTTAAGCCCCAGCATTTT.

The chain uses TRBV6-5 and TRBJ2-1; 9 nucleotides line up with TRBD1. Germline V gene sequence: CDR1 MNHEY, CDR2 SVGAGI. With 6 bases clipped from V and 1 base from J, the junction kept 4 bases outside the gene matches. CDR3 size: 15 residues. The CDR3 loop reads CASRLDRGSYNEQFF. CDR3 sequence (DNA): TGTGCCAGCAGACTCGACAGGGGGTCCTACAATGAGCAGTTCTTC.

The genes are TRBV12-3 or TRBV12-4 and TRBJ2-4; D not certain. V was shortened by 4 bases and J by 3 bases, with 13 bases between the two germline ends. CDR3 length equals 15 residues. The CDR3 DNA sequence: TGTGCCAGCAGTTACGTCGCCCTGGGCAAAAACATTCAGTACTTC. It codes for CASSYVALGKNIQYF.

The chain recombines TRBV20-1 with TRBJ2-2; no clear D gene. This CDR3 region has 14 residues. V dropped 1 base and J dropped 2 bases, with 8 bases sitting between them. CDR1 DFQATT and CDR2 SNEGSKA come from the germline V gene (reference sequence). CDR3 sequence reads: CSARGTHNTGELFF. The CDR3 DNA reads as TGCAGTGCTAGAGGGACCCACAACACCGGGGAGCTGTTTTTT.

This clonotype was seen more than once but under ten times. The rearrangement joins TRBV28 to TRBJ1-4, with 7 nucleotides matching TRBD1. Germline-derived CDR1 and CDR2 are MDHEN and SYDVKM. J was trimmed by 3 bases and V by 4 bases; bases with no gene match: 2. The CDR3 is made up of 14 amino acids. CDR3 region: CASSSTGPNEKLFF. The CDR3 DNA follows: TGTGCCAGCAGTTCGACAGGGCCTAATGAAAAACTGTTTTTT. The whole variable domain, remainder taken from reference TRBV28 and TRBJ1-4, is DVKVTQSSRYLVKRTGEKVFLECVQDMDHENMFWYRQDPGLGLRLIYFSYDVKMKEKGDIPEGYSVSREKKERFSLILESASTNQTSMYLCASSSTGPNEKLFFGSGTQLSVL.